The 10 T cell receptor beta chains below all came from one sample that was sequenced in a study of cytomegalovirus exposure and HLA in healthy donors. PCR employed 60 Vbeta and 13 Jbeta primers. Generated by immunoSEQ multiplex PCR, the TCRdb table keeps only in-frame clones and is missing some. The sample lists more than 35,000 clones; nearly 55% were seen once. Sequenced sample: PBMCs. The receptor source for this set is a woman in her forties in good health and CMV-seropositive.

The chain joins TRBV19 to TRBJ1-2; a weak D match, TRBD1 (5 bases). This CDR3 has 13 residues. V dropped 0 bases and J dropped 7 bases, with 9 bases sitting between them. Germline V gene data show CDR1 as LNHDA and CDR2 as SQIVND (reference sequence). The CDR3 sequence is CASSIEGLTGYTF. The CDR3 nucleotides read TGTGCCAGTAGTATAGAGGGACTAACTGGCTACACCTTC.

The V call is TRBV5-1, the J call TRBJ1-1; TRBD1 is a possible D gene (5 bases). Trimming pared 3 bases from V and 3 bases from J, leaving 15 bases between. This CDR3 contains 15 residues. Per germline, CDR1 SGHRS and CDR2 YFSETQ. The DNA for the CDR3 is TGCGCCAGCAGCTCAACAGGCGATGGGTACACTGAAGCTTTCTTT. Its protein product is CASSSTGDGYTEAFF. The entire variable domain, with the rest obtained from reference TRBV5-1 and TRBJ1-1, is as follows: KAGVTQTPRYLIKTRGQQVTLSCSPISGHRSVSWYQQTPGQGLQFLFEYFSETQRNKGNFPGRFSGRQFSNSRSEMNVSTLELGDSALYLCASSSTGDGYTEAFFGQGTRLTVV.

The CDR3 bases are TGTGCCAGCAACCATGGACTGGACTATGGCTACACCTTC. Translated: CASNHGLDYGYTF. The chain links TRBV11-2 to TRBJ1-2; D gene uncertain. CDR3 size: 13 residues. Germline CDR1 reads SGHAT; CDR2 reads FQNNGV. With 7 bases removed from V and 3 bases from J, the gap between germline ends came to 12 bases.

This clone was found a few times. This chain links TRBV18 with TRBJ2-5; D unresolved. Per the germline V gene, CDR1 is KGHSH and CDR2 is LQKENI. The V end was cut by 3 bases, the J end by 5 bases, with 13 bases between. This CDR3 is built from 14 residues. CDR3 residues: CASSPGEVGETQYF. The CDR3, as DNA: TGTGCCAGCTCACCTGGAGAGGTTGGGGAGACCCAGTACTTC.

V gene TRBV5-1 combines with J gene TRBJ1-1, with D maybe TRBD1 (5 bases). V was cut by 2 bases and J by 4 bases, with 12 bases left in between. Germline V gene lookup returns CDR1 SGHRS and CDR2 YFSETQ. The CDR3 totals 14 residues. In DNA, the CDR3 is TGCGCCAGCAGCTTTGTAGGGGATACCACTGAAGCTTTCTTT. Protein sequence: CASSFVGDTTEAFF.

The CDR3 DNA reads as TGCGCCAGCAGCCAAGGTAACGGGGGGGCCCATGAGCAGTTCTTC. It translates to CASSQGNGGAHEQFF. The genes are TRBV4-3 and TRBJ2-1; 8 nucleotides line up with TRBD2. Germline CDR1 is LGHNA and CDR2 is YSLEER. This CDR3 spans 15 amino acids. Unmatched junction bases numbered 7, after V lost 1 base and J lost 8 bases.

The rearrangement uses TRBV28 and TRBJ2-2, with D perhaps TRBD2 (6 bases). Germline V CDR1 and CDR2: MDHEN, SYDVKM. Trimming shortened V by 6 bases and J by 4 bases, and 24 bases separated the two germline ends. This CDR3 has 18 residues. CDR3 bases: TGTGCCAGCAGCCGCAAGTTTGGAGGGCGAATAACCACCGGGGAGCTGTTTTTT. Its protein product is CASSRKFGGRITTGELFF.

The V and J genes are TRBV7-2 and TRBJ2-2; TRBD2 matches at 11 bases. This CDR3 spans 15 amino acids. CDR1 and CDR2 (germline): SGHTA, FQGNSA. Losses at the gene ends were 5 bases for V and 1 base for J; bases not matched to a gene: 0. For the CDR3, the DNA is TGTGCCAGCAGCGGACTAGCGGGGAACACCGGGGAGCTGTTTTTT. It codes for CASSGLAGNTGELFF.

The rearrangement links TRBV6-5 to TRBJ1-6; D is possibly TRBD1 (5 bases). Trimming removed 0 bases at V and 7 bases at J, with 7 bases between. This CDR3 contains 14 residues. In germline, CDR1 is MNHEY, CDR2 SVGAGI. For the CDR3, the DNA is TGTGCCAGCAGTTACTCCGGGGGGAATTCACCCCTCCACTTT. Its translation is CASSYSGGNSPLHF.

V is TRBV29-1 and J is TRBJ2-5; 7 bases map to TRBD2. Trimming at V came to 2 bases and at J to 5 bases, leaving 5 bases not matched to a gene. CDR1 is SQVTM and CDR2 is ANQGSEA in the germline V gene. CDR3 length: 13 residues. The DNA of the CDR3 is TGCAGCGTTGAAAGGGAGGGGACGGAGACCCAGTACTTC. Translated: CSVEREGTETQYF.